A single T cell receptor beta chain is shown here with its context. Antigen unknown. Libraries were prepared by immunoSEQ multiplex PCR; TCRdb keeps only in-frame clonotypes and omits some of them. This table holds over 65,000 clones, about nine tenths found once. These data originate in a study of neoadjuvant anti-PD-1 for oral cavity cancer. Indicated time point: after neoadjuvant nivolumab, at surgical resection. Analysis of PBMCs was direct, with no culture step. Study outcomes and limitations: After neoadjuvant nivolumab, PBMC T cell clonality was significantly higher in non-responders than responders.

V lost 2 bases and J 9 bases, leaving 6 bases between the germline ends. Germline CDR1 and CDR2: SGHDT and YYEEEE. There are 11 residues in the CDR3. The source material was PBMCs, sampled after nivolumab (anti-PD-1) treatment. The sequence was obtained from a person between 35 and 79 years old with oral cavity squamous cell carcinoma. The chain couples TRBV5-6 to TRBJ2-1; possibly TRBD2 for D (6 bases). Written as DNA, the CDR3 is TGTGCCAGCAGCTTCGGGGGTGAGCAGTTCTTC. Its translation: CASSFGGEQFF.